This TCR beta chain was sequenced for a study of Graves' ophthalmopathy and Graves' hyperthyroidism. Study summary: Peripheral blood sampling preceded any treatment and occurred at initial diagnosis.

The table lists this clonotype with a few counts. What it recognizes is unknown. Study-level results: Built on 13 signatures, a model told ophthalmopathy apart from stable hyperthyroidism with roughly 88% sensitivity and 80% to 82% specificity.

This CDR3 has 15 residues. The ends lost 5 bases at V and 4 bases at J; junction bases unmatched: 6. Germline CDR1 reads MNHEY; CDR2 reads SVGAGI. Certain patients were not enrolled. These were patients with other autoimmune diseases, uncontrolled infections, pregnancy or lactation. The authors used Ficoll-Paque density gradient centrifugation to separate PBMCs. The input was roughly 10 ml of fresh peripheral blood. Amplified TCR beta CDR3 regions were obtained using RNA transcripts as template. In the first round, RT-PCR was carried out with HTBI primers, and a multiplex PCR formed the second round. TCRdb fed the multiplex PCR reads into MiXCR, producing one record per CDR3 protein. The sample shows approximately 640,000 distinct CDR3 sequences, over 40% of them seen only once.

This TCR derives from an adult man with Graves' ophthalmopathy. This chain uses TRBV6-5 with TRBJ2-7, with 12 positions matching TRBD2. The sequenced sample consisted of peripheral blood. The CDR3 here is CASSRTSGTVYEQYF. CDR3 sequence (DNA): TGTGCCAGCAGTCGGACTAGCGGGACTGTTTACGAGCAGTACTTC.